This TCR beta chain was captured in a study of identical twins. Overall study results and limits: The abundant beta clonotypes from cord blood had fewer insertions, and memory repertoires had none of this.

Template switching added a universal primer site, and cDNA bore unique molecular identifiers. TCRdb re-analysed the 5' RACE reads in MiXCR, keeping a single row per CDR3 protein. The sample lists 450,000 or so distinct CDR3 sequences; over 11% were seen once. Trimming pared 2 bases from V and 6 bases from J, leaving 5 bases between. CDR3 length: 12 residues. CDR1 is SGHRS, CDR2 YFSETQ, per germline. This clonotype was recorded many times. Its target is unknown. Everyone who gave samples was a healthy Caucasian. These data are also associated with another study on yellow fever vaccine responses in identical twins. From that paper: Each twin's T cell response to the vaccine was reported to look partly convergent and partly personalized.

The sequence derives from a woman aged 18-29 years in good health. The chain uses TRBV5-1 and TRBJ2-2; no clear D gene. Sequencing was performed on CD4+ T cells sorted from blood. The CDR3 nucleotides are TGCGCCAGCAGCTTTATGGCCGGGGAGCTGTTTTTT. It translates to CASSFMAGELFF.